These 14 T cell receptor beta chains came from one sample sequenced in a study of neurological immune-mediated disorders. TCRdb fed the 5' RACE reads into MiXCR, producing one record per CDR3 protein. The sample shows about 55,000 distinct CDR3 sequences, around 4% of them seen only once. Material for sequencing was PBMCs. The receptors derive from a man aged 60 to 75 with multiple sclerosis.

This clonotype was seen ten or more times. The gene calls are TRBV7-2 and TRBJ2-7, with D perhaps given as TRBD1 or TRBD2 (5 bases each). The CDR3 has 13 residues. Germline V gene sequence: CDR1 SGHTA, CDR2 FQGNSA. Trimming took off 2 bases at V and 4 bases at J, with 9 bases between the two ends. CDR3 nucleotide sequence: TGTGCCAGCAGCTTACTGTGGGGGTACGAGCAGTACTTC. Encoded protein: CASSLLWGYEQYF.

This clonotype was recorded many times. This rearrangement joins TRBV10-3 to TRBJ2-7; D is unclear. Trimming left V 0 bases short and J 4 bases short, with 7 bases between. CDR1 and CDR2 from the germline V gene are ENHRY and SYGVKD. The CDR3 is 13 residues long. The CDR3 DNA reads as TGTGCCATCAGTGAGTCACGTTCATACGAGCAGTACTTC. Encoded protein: CAISESRSYEQYF.

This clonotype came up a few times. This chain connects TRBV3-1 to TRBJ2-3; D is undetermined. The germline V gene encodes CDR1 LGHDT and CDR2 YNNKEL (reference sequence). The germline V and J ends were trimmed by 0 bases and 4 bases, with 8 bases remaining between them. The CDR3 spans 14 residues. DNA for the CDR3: TGTGCCAGCAGCCAAGATTCGGCCGCAGATACGCAGTATTTT. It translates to CASSQDSAADTQYF.

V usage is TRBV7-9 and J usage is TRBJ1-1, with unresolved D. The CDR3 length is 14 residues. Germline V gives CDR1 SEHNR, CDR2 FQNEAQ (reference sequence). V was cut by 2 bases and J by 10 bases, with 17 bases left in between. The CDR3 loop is CASSLFDGESGAFF. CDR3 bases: TGTGCCAGCAGCTTATTTGACGGAGAATCGGGAGCTTTCTTT.

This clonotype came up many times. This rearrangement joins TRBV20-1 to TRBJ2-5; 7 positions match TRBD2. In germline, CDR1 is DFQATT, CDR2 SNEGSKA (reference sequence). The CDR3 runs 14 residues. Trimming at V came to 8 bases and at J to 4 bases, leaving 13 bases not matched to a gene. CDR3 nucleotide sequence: TGCAGTCCTCGGAGAGCGGGGAACCTAGAGACCCAGTACTTC. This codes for CSPRRAGNLETQYF.

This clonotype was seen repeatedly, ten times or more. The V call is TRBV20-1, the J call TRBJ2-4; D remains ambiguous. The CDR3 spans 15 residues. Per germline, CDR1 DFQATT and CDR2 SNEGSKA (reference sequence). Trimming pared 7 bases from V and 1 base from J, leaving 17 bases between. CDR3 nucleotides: TGCAGTGGGACCGGGCCTATGAATGCCAAAAACATTCAGTACTTC. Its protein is CSGTGPMNAKNIQYF.

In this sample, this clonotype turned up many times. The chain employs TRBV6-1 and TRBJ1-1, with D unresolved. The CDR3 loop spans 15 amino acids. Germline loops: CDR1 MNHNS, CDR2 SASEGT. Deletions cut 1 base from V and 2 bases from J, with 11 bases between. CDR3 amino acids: CASSEEVAPNTEAFF. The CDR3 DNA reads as TGTGCCAGCAGTGAAGAGGTAGCCCCTAACACTGAAGCTTTCTTT.

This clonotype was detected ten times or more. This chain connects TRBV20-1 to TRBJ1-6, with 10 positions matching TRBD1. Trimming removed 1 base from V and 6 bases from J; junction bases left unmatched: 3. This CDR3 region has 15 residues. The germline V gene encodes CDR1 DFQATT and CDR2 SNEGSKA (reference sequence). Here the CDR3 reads CSARGTGGFNSPLHF. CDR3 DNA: TGCAGTGCTAGAGGGACAGGGGGGTTTAATTCACCCCTCCACTTT.

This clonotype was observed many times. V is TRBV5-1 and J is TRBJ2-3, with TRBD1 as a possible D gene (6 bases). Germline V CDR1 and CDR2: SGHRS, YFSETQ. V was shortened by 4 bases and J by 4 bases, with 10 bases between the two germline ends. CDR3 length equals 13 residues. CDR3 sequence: CASSTQGPDTQYF. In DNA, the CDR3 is TGCGCCAGCAGCACTCAGGGGCCAGATACGCAGTATTTT.

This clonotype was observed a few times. CDR3 nucleotide sequence: TGCGCCAGCAGCTTGGGCCCCTCTGGGGCCAACGTCCTGACTTTC. Translating it yields CASSLGPSGANVLTF. The V gene is TRBV5-1, the J gene TRBJ2-6; D is uncertain. Germline loops: CDR1 SGHRS, CDR2 YFSETQ. V was pared by 0 bases and J by 0 bases, with 4 bases between. There are 15 residues in the CDR3.

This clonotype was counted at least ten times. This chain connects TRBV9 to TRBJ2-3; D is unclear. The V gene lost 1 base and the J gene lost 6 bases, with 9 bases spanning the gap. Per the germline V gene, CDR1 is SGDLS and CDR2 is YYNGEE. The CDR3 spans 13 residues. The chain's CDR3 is CASSVSVWDTQYF. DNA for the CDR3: TGTGCCAGCAGCGTATCTGTTTGGGATACGCAGTATTTT.

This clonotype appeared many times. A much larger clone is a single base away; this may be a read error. CDR3 sequence: CASSAGTGHKEQYF. In nucleotides, the CDR3 is TGTGCCAGCTCCGCCGGGACAGGGCACAAAGAGCAGTACTTC. V is TRBV18 and J is TRBJ2-7, with TRBD1 matching 9 bases. Germline V gives CDR1 KGHSH, CDR2 LQKENI. The CDR3 is 14 amino acids. The trim removed 6 bases at V and 7 bases at J, leaving 10 bases unmatched.

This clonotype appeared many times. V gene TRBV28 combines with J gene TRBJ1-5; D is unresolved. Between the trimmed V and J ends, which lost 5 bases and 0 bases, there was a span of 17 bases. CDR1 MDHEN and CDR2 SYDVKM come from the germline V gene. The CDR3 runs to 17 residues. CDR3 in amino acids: CASSLTEPLYSNQPQHF. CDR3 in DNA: TGTGCCAGCAGTCTTACAGAGCCCCTTTATAGCAATCAGCCCCAGCATTTT.

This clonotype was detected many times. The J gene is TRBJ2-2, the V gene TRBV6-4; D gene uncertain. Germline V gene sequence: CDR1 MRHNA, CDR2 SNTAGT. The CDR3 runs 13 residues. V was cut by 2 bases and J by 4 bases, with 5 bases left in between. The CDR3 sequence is CASSDGPTGELFF. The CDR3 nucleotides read TGTGCCAGCAGTGACGGGCCCACCGGGGAGCTGTTTTTT.